The clone carrying this T cell receptor (beta chain) has only one observation. Its antigen is still unknown. The CDR3 runs 12 residues. V was shortened by 1 base and J by 4 bases, with 0 bases between the two germline ends. Germline V gene sequence: CDR1 SGHDT, CDR2 YYEEEE. The data originate from a study of T cell responses to AZD1222 COVID-19 vaccine. The study's findings and limits: The number of AZD1222 recipients seropositive at baseline was only 6 or 7. Within unmutated variant regions lay the reported targets of nearly half of spike-specific TCRs.

Clones were read by immunoSEQ multiplex PCR, and TCRdb kept only the in-frame ones, dropping some. The sample holds tens of thousands of clones; roughly 90% are singletons and the top ten take about a fifth. This material consisted of peripheral blood, taken on day 0 of AZD1222 vaccination. The J gene is TRBJ1-6, the V gene TRBV5-6; D gene uncertain. This clonotype originated in an adult in good health. CDR3 bases: TGTGCCAGCAGCTTGTATAATTCACCCCTCCACTTT. Translated, it gives CASSLYNSPLHF.